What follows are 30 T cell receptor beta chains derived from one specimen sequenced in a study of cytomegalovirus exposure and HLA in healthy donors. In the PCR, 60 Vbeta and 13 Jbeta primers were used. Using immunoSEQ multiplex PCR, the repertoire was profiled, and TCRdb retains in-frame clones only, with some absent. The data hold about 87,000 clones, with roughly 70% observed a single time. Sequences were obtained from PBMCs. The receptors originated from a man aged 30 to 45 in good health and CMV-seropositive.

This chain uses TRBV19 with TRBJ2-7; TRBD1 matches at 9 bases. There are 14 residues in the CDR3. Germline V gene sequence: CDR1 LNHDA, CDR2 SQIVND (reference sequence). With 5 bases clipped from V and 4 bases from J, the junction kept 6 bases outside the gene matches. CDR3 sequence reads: CASSAGTGKYEQYF. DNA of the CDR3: TGTGCCAGTAGTGCTGGGACAGGGAAGTACGAGCAGTACTTC.

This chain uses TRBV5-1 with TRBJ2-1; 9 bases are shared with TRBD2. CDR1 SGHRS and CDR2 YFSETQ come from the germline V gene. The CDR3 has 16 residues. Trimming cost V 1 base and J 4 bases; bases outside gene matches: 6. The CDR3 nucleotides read TGCGCCAGCAGCTTGAGACTAGCGGAACAGTACAATGAGCAGTTCTTC. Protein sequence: CASSLRLAEQYNEQFF.

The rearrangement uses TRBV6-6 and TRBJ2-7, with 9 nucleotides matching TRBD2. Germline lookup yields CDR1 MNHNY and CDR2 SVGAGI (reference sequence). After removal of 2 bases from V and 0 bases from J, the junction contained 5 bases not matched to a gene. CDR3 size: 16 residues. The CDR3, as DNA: TGTGCCAGCAGTTACAGGGGCGGGAGGGCCTCCTACGAGCAGTACTTC. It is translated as CASSYRGGRASYEQYF.

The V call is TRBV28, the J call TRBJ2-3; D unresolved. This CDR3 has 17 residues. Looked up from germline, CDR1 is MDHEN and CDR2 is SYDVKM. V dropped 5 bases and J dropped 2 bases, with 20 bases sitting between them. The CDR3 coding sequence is TGTGCCAGCAGTGCTCGCCACGCAGGCCCCACCACAGATACGCAGTATTTT. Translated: CASSARHAGPTTDTQYF.

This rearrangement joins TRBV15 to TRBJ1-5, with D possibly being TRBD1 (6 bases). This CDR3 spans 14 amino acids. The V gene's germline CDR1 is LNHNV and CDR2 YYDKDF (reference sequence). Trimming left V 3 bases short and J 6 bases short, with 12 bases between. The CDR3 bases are TGTGCCACCAGCAGTAACAGGGAGGGTCAGCCCCAGCATTTT. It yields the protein CATSSNREGQPQHF.

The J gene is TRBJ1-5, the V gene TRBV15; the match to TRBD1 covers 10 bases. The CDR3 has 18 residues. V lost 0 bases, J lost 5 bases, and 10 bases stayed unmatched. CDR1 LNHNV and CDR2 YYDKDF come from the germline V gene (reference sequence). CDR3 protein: CATSRDLSGTGVDQPQHF. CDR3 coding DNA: TGTGCCACCAGCAGAGACCTTTCTGGGACAGGGGTCGATCAGCCCCAGCATTTT.

DNA of the CDR3: TGTGCCAGTGGGGCGCCGGACACCGGGGAGCTGTTTTTT. Its protein product is CASGAPDTGELFF. This sequence joins TRBV19 and TRBJ2-2; D may be TRBD1 (5 bases). The V end was cut by 8 bases, the J end by 3 bases, with 10 bases between. The CDR3 sequence is 13 residues long. Looked up from germline, CDR1 is LNHDA and CDR2 is SQIVND (reference sequence).

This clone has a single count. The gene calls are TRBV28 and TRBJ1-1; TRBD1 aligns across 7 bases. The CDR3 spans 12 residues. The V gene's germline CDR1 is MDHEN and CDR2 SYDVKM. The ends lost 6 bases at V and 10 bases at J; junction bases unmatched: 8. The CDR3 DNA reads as TGTGCCAGCAGAAACAGGGGAGAATCAGCTTTCTTT. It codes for CASRNRGESAFF.

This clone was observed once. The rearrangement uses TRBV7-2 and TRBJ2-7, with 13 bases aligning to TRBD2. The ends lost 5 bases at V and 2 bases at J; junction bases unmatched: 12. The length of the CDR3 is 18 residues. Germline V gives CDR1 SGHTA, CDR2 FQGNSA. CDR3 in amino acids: CASSQRSLAGGGPYEQYF. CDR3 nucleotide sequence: TGTGCCAGCAGCCAGAGGTCACTAGCGGGAGGGGGGCCCTACGAGCAGTACTTC.

Here the CDR3 reads CASRAGTSGRSYNEQFF. The CDR3 coding sequence is TGTGCCAGCAGGGCCGGGACTAGCGGGAGGTCCTACAATGAGCAGTTCTTC. The V and J genes are TRBV7-9 and TRBJ2-1, with TRBD2 matching over 15 bases. J gave up 1 base and V 6 bases, and 4 bases lay outside the gene matches. The CDR3 length is 17 residues. From germline, CDR1 is SEHNR and CDR2 FQNEAQ (reference sequence). The variable domain in full, with the rest retrieved from reference TRBV7-9 and TRBJ2-1, is DTGVSQNPRHKITKRGQNVTFRCDPISEHNRLYWYRQTLGQGPEFLTYFQNEAQLEKSRLLSDRFSAERPKGSFSTLEIQRTEQGDSAMYLCASRAGTSGRSYNEQFFGPGTRLTVL.

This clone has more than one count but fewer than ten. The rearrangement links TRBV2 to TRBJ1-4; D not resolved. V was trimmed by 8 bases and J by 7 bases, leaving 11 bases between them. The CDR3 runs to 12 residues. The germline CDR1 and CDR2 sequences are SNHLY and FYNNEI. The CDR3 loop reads CASLGAAEKLFF. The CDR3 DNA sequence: TGTGCCAGCCTAGGTGCAGCTGAAAAACTGTTTTTT.

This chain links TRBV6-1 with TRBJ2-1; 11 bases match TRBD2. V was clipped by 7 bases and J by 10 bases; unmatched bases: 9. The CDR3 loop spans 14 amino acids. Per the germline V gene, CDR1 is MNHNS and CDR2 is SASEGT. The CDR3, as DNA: TGTGCCAGCATTACTAGCGGGGGAACGGTCGAGCAGTTCTTC. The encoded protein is CASITSGGTVEQFF.

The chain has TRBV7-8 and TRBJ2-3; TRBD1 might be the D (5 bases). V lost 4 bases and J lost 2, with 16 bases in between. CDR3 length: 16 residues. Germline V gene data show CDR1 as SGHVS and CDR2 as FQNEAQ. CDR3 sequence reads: CASSSRQTRDTDTQYF. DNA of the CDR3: TGTGCCAGCAGCTCACGACAGACCCGAGACACAGATACGCAGTATTTT.

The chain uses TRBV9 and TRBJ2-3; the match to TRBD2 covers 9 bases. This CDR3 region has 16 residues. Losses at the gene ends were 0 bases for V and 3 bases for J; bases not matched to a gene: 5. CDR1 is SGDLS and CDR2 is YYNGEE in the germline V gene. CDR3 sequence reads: CASSVALAGETDTQYF. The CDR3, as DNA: TGTGCCAGCAGCGTAGCCTTAGCGGGAGAAACAGATACGCAGTATTTT.

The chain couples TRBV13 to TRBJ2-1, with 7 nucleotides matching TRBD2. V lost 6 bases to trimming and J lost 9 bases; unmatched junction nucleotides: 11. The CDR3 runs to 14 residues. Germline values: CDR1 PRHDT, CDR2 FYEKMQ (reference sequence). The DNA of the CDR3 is TGTGCCAGCAGTTCCCCCTGGGGGGGAGGTGAGCAGTTCTTC. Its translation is CASSSPWGGGEQFF.

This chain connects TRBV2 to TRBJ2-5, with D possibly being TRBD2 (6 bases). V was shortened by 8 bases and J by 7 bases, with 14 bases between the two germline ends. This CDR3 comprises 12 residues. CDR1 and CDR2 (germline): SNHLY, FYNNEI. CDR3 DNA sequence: TGTGCCAGCGGGCGGGGAGTAGGGACCCAGTACTTC. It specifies CASGRGVGTQYF.

This CDR3 is CASSLVADSATNEKLFF. CDR3 coding DNA: TGTGCCAGCAGCTTAGTGGCAGATTCTGCAACTAATGAAAAACTGTTTTTT. The rearrangement uses TRBV7-2 and TRBJ1-4; D unresolved. The CDR3 spans 17 residues. V lost 1 base to trimming and J lost 0 bases, with 12 bases between them. Germline lookup yields CDR1 SGHTA and CDR2 FQGNSA.

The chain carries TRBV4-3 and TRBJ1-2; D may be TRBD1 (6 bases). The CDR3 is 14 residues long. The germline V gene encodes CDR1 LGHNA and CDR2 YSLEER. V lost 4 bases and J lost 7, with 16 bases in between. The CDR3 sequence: CASSPSRAGAGYTF. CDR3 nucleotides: TGCGCCAGCAGCCCATCGAGGGCGGGGGCTGGCTACACCTTC.

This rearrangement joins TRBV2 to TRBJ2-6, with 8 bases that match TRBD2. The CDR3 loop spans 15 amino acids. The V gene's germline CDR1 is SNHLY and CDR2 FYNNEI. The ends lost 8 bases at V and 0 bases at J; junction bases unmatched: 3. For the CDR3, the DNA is TGTGCCAGCCGGGGGGGGTTCTCTGGGGCCAACGTCCTGACTTTC. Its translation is CASRGGFSGANVLTF. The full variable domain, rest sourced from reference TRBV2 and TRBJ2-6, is EPEVTQTPSHQVTQMGQEVILRCVPISNHLYFYWYRQILGQKVEFLVSFYNNEISEKSEIFDDQFSVERPDGSNFTLKIRSTKLEDSAMYFCASRGGFSGANVLTFGAGSRLTVL.

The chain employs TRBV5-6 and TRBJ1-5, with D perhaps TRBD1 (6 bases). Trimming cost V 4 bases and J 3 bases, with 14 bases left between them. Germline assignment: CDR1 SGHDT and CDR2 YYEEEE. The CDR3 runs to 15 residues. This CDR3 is CASSLAGGDNQPQHF. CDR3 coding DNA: TGTGCCAGCAGCCTAGCTGGGGGCGACAATCAGCCCCAGCATTTT.

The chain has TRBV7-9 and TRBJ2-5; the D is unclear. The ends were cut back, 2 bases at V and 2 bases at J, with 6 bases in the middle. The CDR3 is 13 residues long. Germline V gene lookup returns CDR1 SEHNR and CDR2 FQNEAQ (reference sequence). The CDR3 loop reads CASSLIVQETQYF. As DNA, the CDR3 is TGTGCCAGCAGCTTAATAGTGCAAGAGACCCAGTACTTC.

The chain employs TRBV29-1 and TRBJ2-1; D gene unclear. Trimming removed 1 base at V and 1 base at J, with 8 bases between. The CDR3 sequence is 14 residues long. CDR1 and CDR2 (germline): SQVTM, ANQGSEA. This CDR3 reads CSVEGGFSYNEQFF. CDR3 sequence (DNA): TGCAGCGTTGAAGGAGGATTTTCCTACAATGAGCAGTTCTTC.

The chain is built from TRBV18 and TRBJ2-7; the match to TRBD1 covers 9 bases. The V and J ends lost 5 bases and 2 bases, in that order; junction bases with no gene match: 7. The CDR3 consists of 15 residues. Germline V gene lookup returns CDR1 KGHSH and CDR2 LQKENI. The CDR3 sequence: CASSSPGTGPYEQYF. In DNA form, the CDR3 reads TGTGCCAGCTCATCCCCCGGGACAGGGCCCTACGAGCAGTACTTC.

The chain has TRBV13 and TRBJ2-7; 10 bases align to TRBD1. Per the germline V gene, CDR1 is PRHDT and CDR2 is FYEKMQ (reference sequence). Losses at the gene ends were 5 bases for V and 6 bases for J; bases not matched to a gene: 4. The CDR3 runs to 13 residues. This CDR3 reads CASSPRTGGEQYF. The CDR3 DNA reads TGTGCCAGCAGCCCGCGGACAGGGGGCGAGCAGTACTTC.

The CDR3 sequence: CASSLSGRADTQYF. CDR3 nucleotide sequence: TGTGCCAGCAGCTTAAGCGGGAGGGCAGATACGCAGTATTTT. The chain links TRBV7-7 to TRBJ2-3; 10 bases map to TRBD2. V was pared by 2 bases and J by 4 bases, with 0 bases of the junction left unmatched. The CDR3 is made up of 14 amino acids. Germline-derived CDR1 and CDR2 are SSHAT and FNYEAQ (reference sequence).

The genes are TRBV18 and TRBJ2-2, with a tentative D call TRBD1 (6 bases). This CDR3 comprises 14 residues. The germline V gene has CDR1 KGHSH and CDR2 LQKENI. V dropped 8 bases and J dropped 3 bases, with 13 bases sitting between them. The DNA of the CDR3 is TGTGCCAGCCTACAGGGATGGGACACCGGGGAGCTGTTTTTT. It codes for CASLQGWDTGELFF.

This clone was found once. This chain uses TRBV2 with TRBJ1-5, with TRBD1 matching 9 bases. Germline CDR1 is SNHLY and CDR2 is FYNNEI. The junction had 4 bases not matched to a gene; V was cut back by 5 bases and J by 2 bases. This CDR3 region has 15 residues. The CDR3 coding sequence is TGTGCCAGCAGTCTGGACAGGGGAGGCAATCAGCCCCAGCATTTT. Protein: CASSLDRGGNQPQHF.

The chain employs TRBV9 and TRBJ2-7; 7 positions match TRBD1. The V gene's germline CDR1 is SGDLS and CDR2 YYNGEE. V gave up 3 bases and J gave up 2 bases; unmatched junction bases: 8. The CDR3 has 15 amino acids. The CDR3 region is CASSAAGTAPYEQYF. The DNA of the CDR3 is TGTGCCAGCAGCGCTGCCGGGACAGCTCCCTACGAGCAGTACTTC.

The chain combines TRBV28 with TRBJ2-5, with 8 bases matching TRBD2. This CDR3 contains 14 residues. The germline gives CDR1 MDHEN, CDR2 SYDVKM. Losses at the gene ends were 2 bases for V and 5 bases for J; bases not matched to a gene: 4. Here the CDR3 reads CASSLQRELETQYF. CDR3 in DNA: TGTGCCAGCAGTTTACAGCGGGAGCTGGAGACCCAGTACTTC.

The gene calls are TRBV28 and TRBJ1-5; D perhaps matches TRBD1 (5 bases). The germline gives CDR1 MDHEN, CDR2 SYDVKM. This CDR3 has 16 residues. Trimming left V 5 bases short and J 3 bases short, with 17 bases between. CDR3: CASSPSGGWVNQPQHF. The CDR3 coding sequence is TGTGCCAGCAGTCCCTCCGGGGGATGGGTCAATCAGCCCCAGCATTTT. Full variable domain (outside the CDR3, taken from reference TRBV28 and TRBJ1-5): DVKVTQSSRYLVKRTGEKVFLECVQDMDHENMFWYRQDPGLGLRLIYFSYDVKMKEKGDIPEGYSVSREKKERFSLILESASTNQTSMYLCASSPSGGWVNQPQHFGDGTRLSIL.